The T cell receptor beta chain under discussion was sequenced for a study of T cell clones after liver transplantation. About the research overall: Until 12-24 months post-transplant, subjects got standard immunosuppression and no induction.

Data came from immunoSEQ multiplex PCR; TCRdb stores just in-frame clones and leaves some out. The repertoire has tens of thousands of clones, around 80% of them found once; the top ten carry 2% to 2.5%. Study-level points and caveats: Post-transplant time points were not standardized, so conclusions are preliminary.

Sorting of unstimulated PBMCs yielded separate CD3+CD4+ and CD3+CD8+ fractions. The V gene's germline CDR1 is SNHLY and CDR2 FYNNEI. The CDR3 is 15 amino acids. With 6 bases removed from V and 4 bases from J, the gap between germline ends came to 16 bases. This clone was seen a single time. Its cognate antigen is unknown. This TCR was sampled from a human patient who received a liver transplant. Part of the T cells may come from the graft donor. Here the sequenced sample was CD4+ T cells from blood, taken 48 to 50 months after liver transplant. J is TRBJ2-1 and V is TRBV2; D is tentatively TRBD1 or TRBD2 (5 bases each). CDR3 in amino acids: CASSPGTPDYNEQFF. The CDR3 DNA follows: TGTGCCAGCAGCCCCGGGACCCCAGATTACAATGAGCAGTTCTTC.